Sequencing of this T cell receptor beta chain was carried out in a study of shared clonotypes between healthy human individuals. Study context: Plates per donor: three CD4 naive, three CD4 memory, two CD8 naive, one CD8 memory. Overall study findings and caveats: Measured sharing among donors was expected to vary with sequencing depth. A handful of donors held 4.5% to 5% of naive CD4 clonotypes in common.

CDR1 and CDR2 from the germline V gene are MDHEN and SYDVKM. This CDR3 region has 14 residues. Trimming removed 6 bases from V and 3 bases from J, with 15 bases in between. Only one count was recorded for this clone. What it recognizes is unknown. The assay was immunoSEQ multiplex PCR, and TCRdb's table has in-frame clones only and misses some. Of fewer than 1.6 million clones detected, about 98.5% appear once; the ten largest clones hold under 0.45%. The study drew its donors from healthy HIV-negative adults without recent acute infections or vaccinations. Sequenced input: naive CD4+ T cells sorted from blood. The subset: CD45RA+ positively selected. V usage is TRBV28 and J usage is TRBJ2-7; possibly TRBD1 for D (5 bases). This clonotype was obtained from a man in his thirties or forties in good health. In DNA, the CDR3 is TGTGCCAGCAGAAGGGGCCCGTCCGACTACGAGCAGTACTTC. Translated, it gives CASRRGPSDYEQYF.